This T cell receptor (beta chain) emerged from a study of CD8+ T cells in alopecia areata. This clone was found a few times. In each case, RNA was isolated and then reverse transcribed into cDNA as the sequencing template. Profiling relied on immunoSEQ multiplex PCR, and the TCRdb table lists in-frame clones only, not all of them. The table records some 180,000 clones, 51% of them present only once. Germline V CDR1 and CDR2: SGHVS, FQNEAQ. The CDR3 is made up of 15 amino acids. Trimming took 4 bases from V and 0 from J, leaving 10 bases between them. Treatment meaning: oral pan-JAK inhibitor, 5-10 mg twice daily.

The chain has TRBV7-8 and TRBJ1-5, with D unclear. The source of this sequence is a human donor with alopecia areata. This specimen was CD8+ T cells sorted from blood, taken around week 54, from a patient treated with tofacitinib. DNA of the CDR3: TGTGCCAGCAGCTATATCGAGGGTAGCAATCAGCCCCAGCATTTT. It translates to CASSYIEGSNQPQHF. Supplemented by reference TRBV7-8 and TRBJ1-5, the full variable domain reads GAGVSQSPRYKVAKRGQDVALRCDPISGHVSLFWYQQALGQGPEFLTYFQNEAQLDKSGLPSDRFFAERPEGSVSTLKIQRTQQEDSAVYLCASSYIEGSNQPQHFGDGTRLSIL.